The rows below give T cell receptor beta chains drawn from one sample of a study of blood T cell repertoires in COVID-19. TCRdb's table, derived via immunoSEQ multiplex PCR, lists solely in-frame clones and lacks some. The table records about 190,000 clones, about 85% of them present only once. The specimen sequenced was peripheral blood. Receptors were obtained from a man in his thirties or forties with acute or convalescent COVID-19. Each CDR3 is given without its conserved first and last residue. The D gene is left open where the match is weak. Clone size is shown for a subset of rows, as once, few, many or a class of expanded clone.

abundance | j_gene | v_gene | d_gene | CDR3aa
. | TRBJ2-1 | TRBV4-1 | TRBD2 | ASSPRLAGGGNEQF
. | TRBJ2-4 | TRBV19 | . | ASQALGSKNIQY
. | TRBJ1-2 | TRBV19 | TRBD1 | ASIYSPSLRGGDRIYGYT
. | TRBJ2-1 | TRBV7-6 | TRBD2 | ASSSQPGLADNEQF
. | TRBJ1-2 | TRBV28 | . | ASSLSGYGYT
. | TRBJ1-2 | TRBV20-1 | . | SARSMDGYT
. | TRBJ1-2 | TRBV28 | . | ASSLDSVNYGYT
. | TRBJ1-5 | TRBV4-1 | TRBD1 | ASSQQGAGQPQH
once | TRBJ2-1 | TRBV20-1 | . | SASVAISYNEQF
few | TRBJ1-2 | TRBV5-5 | TRBD1 | ASSGTQGTGYT
few | TRBJ1-1 | TRBV12-3/TRBV12-4 | . | ASSFSGTEAF
. | TRBJ1-4 | TRBV5-1 | TRBD1 | ASSPDRVSEKLF
. | TRBJ1-5 | TRBV30 | . | AWSVPGRVSQPQH
. | TRBJ1-5 | TRBV12-5 | . | ASGSGGDQPQH
. | TRBJ1-2 | TRBV5-1 | TRBD1 | ASSPGQGNYT
. | TRBJ1-2 | TRBV27 | . | ASSLVWGRGYT